This T cell receptor beta chain stems from a study of cytomegalovirus exposure and HLA in healthy donors. At the level of the study: Among around 170 million T cells, an earlier analysis found 90 million to 130 million unique TCR beta sequences. Findings and limits, study-wide: Differences between HLA loci emerged in a later analysis of TCR association rates, with DRB1 most and HLA-C fewest.

V was pared by 0 bases and J by 7 bases, with 7 bases of the junction left unmatched. The CDR3 contains 16 residues. Germline CDR1 SGHRS, CDR2 YFSETQ. About this clone: The target antigen is unknown.

PCR used 60 Vbeta primers and 13 Jbeta primers. Method: immunoSEQ multiplex PCR; TCRdb's copy keeps in-frame clones and lacks some. This table holds 150,000 to 200,000 clones, more than 70% found once. The J gene is TRBJ2-1, the V gene TRBV5-1, with 10 bases fitting TRBD2. This clonotype was sampled from a middle-aged woman in good health and CMV-seronegative. Source material: PBMCs. The DNA for the CDR3 is TGCGCCAGCAGCTTGGTGCTAACTAGCGGGACGAATGAGCAGTTCTTC. Protein sequence: CASSLVLTSGTNEQFF.